A single sample gave rise to the 12 T cell receptor beta chains below, sequenced in a study of blood T cell repertoires in COVID-19. Sequenced by immunoSEQ multiplex PCR; TCRdb stores in-frame clones only, minus some. This table has fewer than 200,000 clones, around four fifths appearing once. Sequenced sample: peripheral blood. The receptors come from a middle-aged man who had recovered from COVID-19.

A few counts support this clone. This chain links TRBV4-3 with TRBJ2-7, with D perhaps matching TRBD2 (5 bases). The V end was cut by 0 bases, the J end by 4 bases, with 13 bases between. The CDR3 totals 15 residues. Germline V CDR1 and CDR2: LGHNA, YSLEER. The CDR3 loop is CASSQDIGRVYEQYF. CDR3 DNA sequence: TGCGCCAGCAGCCAAGATATCGGGCGGGTGTACGAGCAGTACTTC.

The rearrangement uses TRBV5-6 and TRBJ2-7, with TRBD1 matching 9 bases. J lost 0 bases, V lost 4 bases, and 2 bases had no gene match. CDR1 is SGHDT, CDR2 YYEEEE, per germline. The CDR3 spans 14 residues. Written as DNA, the CDR3 is TGTGCCAGCAGCCAGGACAGGGGCTCCTACGAGCAGTACTTC. It encodes CASSQDRGSYEQYF.

This clone was recorded only once. V gene TRBV5-6 combines with J gene TRBJ1-1; 8 bases are a match to TRBD1. The CDR3 loop spans 16 amino acids. The V segment lost 7 bases and the J segment 1 base; nucleotides outside the gene matches: 12. Looked up from germline, CDR1 is SGHDT and CDR2 is YYEEEE. The CDR3 sequence is CASFMGRDRWNTEAFF. Written as DNA, the CDR3 is TGTGCCAGCTTTATGGGGAGGGACAGGTGGAACACTGAAGCTTTCTTT.

This clone occurred a few times. CDR3 sequence: CASSEASGIGYTF. CDR3 sequence (DNA): TGTGCCAGCAGTGAAGCATCGGGGATTGGCTACACCTTC. The chain has TRBV2 and TRBJ1-2; D not certain. This CDR3 is 13 amino acids long. The V gene lost 0 bases and the J gene lost 7 bases, with 9 bases spanning the gap. CDR1 is SNHLY, CDR2 FYNNEI, per germline. The full variable domain, with the rest looked up from reference TRBV2 and TRBJ1-2, is EPEVTQTPSHQVTQMGQEVILRCVPISNHLYFYWYRQILGQKVEFLVSFYNNEISEKSEIFDDQFSVERPDGSNFTLKIRSTKLEDSAMYFCASSEASGIGYTFGSGTRLTVV.

The J gene is TRBJ1-3, the V gene TRBV3-1 (or the pseudogene TRBV3-2); TRBD1 matches 7 bases. V was clipped by 1 base and J by 4 bases; unmatched bases: 10. Germline V CDR1 and CDR2: LGHDT, YNNKEL (reference sequence). The CDR3 length is 17 residues. CDR3 DNA: TGTGCCAGCAGCCAAGGCTCTCACAGGGGTAGAGGAAACACCATATATTTT. Its translation: CASSQGSHRGRGNTIYF.

This clone was detected only once. The chain is built from TRBV29-1 and TRBJ2-4, with 10 bases aligning to TRBD1. Germline V gene data show CDR1 as SQVTM and CDR2 as ANQGSEA. The trim removed 7 bases at V and 9 bases at J, leaving 6 bases unmatched. CDR3 length: 12 residues. The chain's CDR3 is CSGRDRGGIQYF. As DNA, the CDR3 is TGCAGCGGCAGGGACAGGGGAGGCATTCAGTACTTC.

This chain connects TRBV5-6 to TRBJ2-5; 14 positions agree with TRBD2. CDR1 and CDR2 (germline): SGHDT, YYEEEE. V lost 3 bases, J lost 5 bases, and 6 bases stayed unmatched. There are 16 residues in the CDR3. CDR3 coding DNA: TGTGCCAGCAGCTATGGACTAGCGGGAGGAGTCGAGACCCAGTACTTC. Amino acids: CASSYGLAGGVETQYF.

This clone was counted once. The rearrangement links TRBV5-4 to TRBJ2-3; 8 nucleotides align to TRBD2. The CDR3 loop spans 16 amino acids. J lost 1 base, V lost 1 base, and 5 bases had no gene match. Germline CDR1 is SGHNT and CDR2 is YYREEE (reference sequence). The CDR3 sequence is CASSLKVSGGTDTQYF. CDR3 in DNA: TGTGCCAGCAGCTTGAAGGTTAGCGGGGGCACAGATACGCAGTATTTT.

The gene calls are TRBV7-9 and TRBJ1-3, with no clear D. Germline V lookup: CDR1 SEHNR, CDR2 FQNEAQ (reference sequence). V lost 5 bases to trimming and J lost 3 bases, with 8 bases between them. CDR3 length equals 13 residues. The CDR3 DNA reads TGTGCCAGCAGCGTTGACTTTGGAAACACCATATATTTT. Residues: CASSVDFGNTIYF.

This rearrangement joins TRBV7-2 to TRBJ2-2; D is unclear. The germline V and J ends were trimmed by 3 bases and 3 bases, with 8 bases remaining between them. The CDR3 consists of 14 residues. Germline CDR1 reads SGHTA; CDR2 reads FQGNSA. DNA of the CDR3: TGTGCCAGCAGCTTTACAGACGACACCGGGGAGCTGTTTTTT. It encodes CASSFTDDTGELFF. Full variable domain (missing parts from reference TRBV7-2 and TRBJ2-2): GAGVSQSPSNKVTEKGKDVELRCDPISGHTALYWYRQSLGQGLEFLIYFQGNSAPDKSGLPSDRFSAERTGGSVSTLTIQRTQQEDSAVYLCASSFTDDTGELFFGEGSRLTVL.

The rearrangement joins TRBV30 to TRBJ2-7; D is unclear. The CDR3 is 12 residues long. Germline values: CDR1 GTSNPN, CDR2 SVGIG (reference sequence). V dropped 1 base and J dropped 3 bases, with 7 bases sitting between them. CDR3: CAWSAGYYEQYF. In DNA form, the CDR3 reads TGTGCCTGGAGTGCCGGGTACTACGAGCAGTACTTC. The complete variable domain, with remaining parts taken from reference TRBV30 and TRBJ2-7, reads SQTIHQWPATLVQPVGSPLSLECTVEGTSNPNLYWYRQAAGRGLQLLFYSVGIGQISSEVPQNLSASRPQDRQFILSSKKLLLSDSGFYLCAWSAGYYEQYFGPGTRLTVT.

This chain connects TRBV28 to TRBJ1-2; 7 bases map to TRBD1. This CDR3 is 15 amino acids long. Germline values: CDR1 MDHEN, CDR2 SYDVKM. The trim removed 3 bases at V and 4 bases at J, leaving 8 bases unmatched. The CDR3, as DNA: TGTGCCAGCAGTTTGGCCGACAGGGATGCCTATGGCTACACCTTC. Translating it yields CASSLADRDAYGYTF.